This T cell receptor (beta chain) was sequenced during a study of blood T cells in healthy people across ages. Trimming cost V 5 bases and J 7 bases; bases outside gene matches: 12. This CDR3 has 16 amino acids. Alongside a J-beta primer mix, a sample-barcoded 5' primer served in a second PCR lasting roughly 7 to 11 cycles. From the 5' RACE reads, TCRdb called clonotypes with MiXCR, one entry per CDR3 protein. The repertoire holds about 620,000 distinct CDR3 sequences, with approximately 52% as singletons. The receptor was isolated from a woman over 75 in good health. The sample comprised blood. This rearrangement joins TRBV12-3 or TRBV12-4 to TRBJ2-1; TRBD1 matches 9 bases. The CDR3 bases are TGTGCCAGCAGTATCGGAGACAGGGGGATTGTGAATGAGCAGTTCTTC. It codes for CASSIGDRGIVNEQFF.